The 14 T cell receptor beta chains below were found in one sample sequenced in a study of siplizumab effects on memory and regulatory T cells. The data were produced by immunoSEQ multiplex PCR, yet TCRdb's version contains in-frame clones alone and is incomplete. This repertoire shows just under 85,000 clones, approximately 88% found once; its top ten account for around 1.6%. The sequenced sample consisted of Tregs sorted from blood. These receptors originate from a human donor in good health.

V is TRBV5-1 and J is TRBJ1-2; the D is unclear. The ends were cut back, 2 bases at V and 4 bases at J, with 15 bases in the middle. The CDR3 length is 15 residues. The germline V gene has CDR1 SGHRS and CDR2 YFSETQ. The chain's CDR3 is CASSLGSGSVYGYTF. In nucleotides, the CDR3 is TGCGCCAGCAGCTTAGGCAGCGGATCCGTCTATGGCTACACCTTC.

The chain recombines TRBV5-1 with TRBJ2-2, with a tentative D call TRBD1 (6 bases). There are 14 residues in the CDR3. V dropped 6 bases and J dropped 6 bases, with 15 bases sitting between them. Germline V CDR1 and CDR2: SGHRS, YFSETQ. CDR3 DNA sequence: TGCGCCAGCACCGGACAGAGGGGAGCCGGGGAGCTGTTTTTT. Protein: CASTGQRGAGELFF. Full variable domain (outside the CDR3, taken from reference TRBV5-1 and TRBJ2-2): KAGVTQTPRYLIKTRGQQVTLSCSPISGHRSVSWYQQTPGQGLQFLFEYFSETQRNKGNFPGRFSGRQFSNSRSEMNVSTLELGDSALYLCASTGQRGAGELFFGEGSRLTVL.

This chain uses TRBV7-6 with TRBJ1-4; 7 nucleotides line up with TRBD1. The CDR3 covers 14 residues. V lost 5 bases to trimming and J lost 7 bases; unmatched junction nucleotides: 7. Germline lookup yields CDR1 SGHVS and CDR2 FNYEAQ. The CDR3 spells CASSPLGGSEKLFF. The CDR3 DNA reads TGTGCCAGCAGCCCACTAGGGGGCAGTGAAAAACTGTTTTTT. Full variable domain (missing parts from reference TRBV7-6 and TRBJ1-4): GAGVSQSPRYKVTKRGQDVALRCDPISGHVSLYWYRQALGQGPEFLTYFNYEAQQDKSGLPNDRFSAERPEGSISTLTIQRTEQRDSAMYRCASSPLGGSEKLFFGSGTQLSVL.

V and J are TRBV5-1 and TRBJ2-7; D not resolved. Germline loops: CDR1 SGHRS, CDR2 YFSETQ. This CDR3 region has 11 residues. V gave up 4 bases and J gave up 0 bases, with 2 bases separating them. CDR3: CASSGSYEQYF. The CDR3, as DNA: TGCGCCAGCAGCGGCTCCTACGAGCAGTACTTC.

The chain employs TRBV4-1 and TRBJ2-3; weak D call: TRBD2 (6 bases). CDR3 length equals 16 residues. Trimming pared 4 bases from V and 5 bases from J, leaving 19 bases between. Germline CDR1 MGHRA, CDR2 YSYEKL. CDR3 in amino acids: CASSPPGLPRGDTQYF. The CDR3 region has the DNA TGCGCCAGCAGCCCCCCGGGACTCCCCCGGGGAGATACGCAGTATTTT.

With respect to this clone: Its ends do not fully match the called genes, so a read error is possible. The V gene is TRBV6-1, the J gene TRBJ1-3; 10 bases are a match to TRBD1. The germline V gene encodes CDR1 MNHNS and CDR2 SASEGT. The CDR3 runs 17 residues. CDR3: CASREDRGRRSGNTIYF. Here the CDR3 DNA reads TGTGCCAGCAGGGAAGACAGGGGGCGAAGATCTGGAAACACCATATATTTT.

This chain links TRBV7-9 with TRBJ2-7; no reliable D call. The V and J ends lost 0 bases and 1 base respectively, with 10 bases between them. The CDR3 is 15 residues long. Germline CDR1 is SEHNR and CDR2 is FQNEAQ (reference sequence). The CDR3 protein is CASSLASPRSYEQYF. DNA for the CDR3: TGTGCCAGCAGCTTAGCGTCCCCAAGGTCCTACGAGCAGTACTTC.

This CDR3 reads CASTPAGTANSPLHF. For the CDR3, the DNA is TGTGCCAGCACACCCGCCGGGACAGCTAATTCACCCCTCCACTTT. The genes are TRBV6-1 and TRBJ1-6, with 7 bases that match TRBD1. Looked up from germline, CDR1 is MNHNS and CDR2 is SASEGT. Trimming cost V 7 bases and J 6 bases; bases outside gene matches: 9. This CDR3 has 15 residues.

The chain joins TRBV30 to TRBJ1-5; the match to TRBD1 covers 8 bases. CDR3 length: 15 amino acids. CDR1 is GTSNPN and CDR2 is SVGIG in the germline V gene (reference sequence). Unmatched junction bases numbered 5, after V lost 4 bases and J lost 0 bases. The DNA of the CDR3 is TGTGCCTGGACCAGGACAGGGCTTAGCAATCAGCCCCAGCATTTT. Protein: CAWTRTGLSNQPQHF.

The genes are TRBV11-2 and TRBJ1-1; D ambiguous. V was cut by 0 bases and J by 11 bases, with 19 bases left in between. The length of the CDR3 is 15 residues. The V gene's germline CDR1 is SGHAT and CDR2 FQNNGV. The CDR3 spells CASSLEGSGRRRAFF. CDR3 DNA: TGTGCCAGCAGCTTAGAGGGATCCGGCCGGCGAAGGGCTTTCTTT. Filled out from reference TRBV11-2 and TRBJ1-1, the complete variable domain reads EAGVAQSPRYKIIEKRQSVAFWCNPISGHATLYWYQQILGQGPKLLIQFQNNGVVDDSQLPKDRFSAERLKGVDSTLKIQPAKLEDSAVYLCASSLEGSGRRRAFFGQGTRLTVV.

This chain uses TRBV6-1 with TRBJ1-2; tentatively, D is TRBD1 (5 bases). CDR3 length equals 12 residues. V lost 8 bases, J lost 7 bases, and 14 bases lay in between. Germline assignment: CDR1 MNHNS and CDR2 SASEGT. The CDR3 coding sequence is TGTGCCAGCGCAGAGACAGAGACTGGCTACACCTTC. It is translated as CASAETETGYTF.

This chain joins TRBV5-5 and TRBJ2-6, with a tentative D call TRBD1 (5 bases). V was pared by 5 bases and J by 4 bases, with 10 bases between. The CDR3 is made up of 14 amino acids. CDR1 and CDR2 (germline): SGHKS, YYEKEE (reference sequence). In DNA form, the CDR3 reads TGTGCCAGCAGATCCAGGGTAGGGGCCAACGTCCTGACTTTC. This translates into CASRSRVGANVLTF.

The chain employs TRBV2 and TRBJ1-2; D possibly corresponds to TRBD1 (6 bases). Between the trimmed V and J ends, which lost 5 bases and 4 bases, there was a span of 11 bases. CDR1 and CDR2 (germline): SNHLY, FYNNEI. This CDR3 contains 13 residues. CDR3: CASSPRDTYGYTF. The CDR3 DNA is TGTGCCAGCAGTCCCCGGGACACCTATGGCTACACCTTC.

J is TRBJ2-3 and V is TRBV10-3; TRBD2 might be the D (7 bases). The CDR3 covers 14 residues. The germline V gene has CDR1 ENHRY and CDR2 SYGVKD. Trimming pared 3 bases from V and 4 bases from J, leaving 11 bases between. DNA for the CDR3: TGTGCCATCAGTGACCGGGGGGCCCCAGATACGCAGTATTTT. This sequence encodes CAISDRGAPDTQYF.